The 5 T cell receptor beta chains below all came from one sample that was sequenced in a study of cytomegalovirus exposure and HLA in healthy donors. The PCR was carried out with 60 Vbeta primers and 13 Jbeta primers. The method was immunoSEQ multiplex PCR; TCRdb's version includes in-frame clones alone and lacks a portion of them. In the table there are more than 50,000 clones, about 70% of which are singletons. Sequencing was carried out using PBMCs. Receptor source: a woman aged 45-59 years in good health and CMV-seropositive.

The chain joins TRBV4-3 to TRBJ1-3; D unresolved. Germline values: CDR1 LGHNA, CDR2 YSLEER. V lost 1 base and J lost 3, with 4 bases in between. There are 13 residues in the CDR3. CDR3 DNA sequence: TGCGCCAGCAGCCAAGGAGGTGGAAACACCATATATTTT. As protein: CASSQGGGNTIYF.

In nucleotides, the CDR3 is TGCGCCAGCAGCCTCCTGGGAGGTGGGGGGGGCACAGATACGCAGTATTTT. As protein: CASSLLGGGGGTDTQYF. The rearrangement joins TRBV4-3 to TRBJ2-3, with TRBD2 matching 7 bases. With 4 bases clipped from V and 1 base from J, the junction kept 11 bases outside the gene matches. The CDR3 spans 17 residues. Per the germline V gene, CDR1 is LGHNA and CDR2 is YSLEER.

The chain has TRBV5-1 and TRBJ1-2; perhaps TRBD1 as D (6 bases). The V gene's germline CDR1 is SGHRS and CDR2 YFSETQ. The CDR3 contains 15 residues. V gave up 4 bases and J gave up 2 bases, with 15 bases separating them. The CDR3: CASSPRTATNYGYTF. The CDR3 bases are TGCGCCAGCAGCCCCCGGACAGCCACCAACTATGGCTACACCTTC.

This clone was counted only a few times. CDR3 coding DNA: TGTGCCAGCAGCTTAGGAGCGGGGGATAATGAGCAGTTCTTC. This codes for CASSLGAGDNEQFF. V and J are TRBV7-3 and TRBJ2-1, with TRBD2 matching over 8 bases. The germline V gene has CDR1 SGHTA and CDR2 FQGTGA. The junction had 4 bases not matched to a gene; V was cut back by 2 bases and J by 7 bases. This CDR3 contains 14 residues.

J is TRBJ1-6 and V is TRBV4-2; 7 bases line up with TRBD1. Per germline, CDR1 LGHNA and CDR2 YNFKEQ. The CDR3 loop spans 16 amino acids. V lost 1 base and J lost 8; bases outside the gene matches: 8. For the CDR3, the DNA is TGTGCCAGCAGCCAAGTTCGACAGGGTGGTGATTCACCCCTCCACTTT. The encoded protein is CASSQVRQGGDSPLHF.